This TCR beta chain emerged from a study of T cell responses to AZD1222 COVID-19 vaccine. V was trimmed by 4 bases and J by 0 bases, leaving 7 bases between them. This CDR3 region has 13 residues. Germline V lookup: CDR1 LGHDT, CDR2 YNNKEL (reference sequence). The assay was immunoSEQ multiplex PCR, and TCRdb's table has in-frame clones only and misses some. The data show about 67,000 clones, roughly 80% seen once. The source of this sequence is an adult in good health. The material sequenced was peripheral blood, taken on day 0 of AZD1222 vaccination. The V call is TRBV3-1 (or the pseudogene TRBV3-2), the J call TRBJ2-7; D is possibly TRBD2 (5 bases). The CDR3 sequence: CASSPGNSYEQYF. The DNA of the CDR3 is TGTGCCAGCAGCCCCGGGAACTCCTACGAGCAGTACTTC.